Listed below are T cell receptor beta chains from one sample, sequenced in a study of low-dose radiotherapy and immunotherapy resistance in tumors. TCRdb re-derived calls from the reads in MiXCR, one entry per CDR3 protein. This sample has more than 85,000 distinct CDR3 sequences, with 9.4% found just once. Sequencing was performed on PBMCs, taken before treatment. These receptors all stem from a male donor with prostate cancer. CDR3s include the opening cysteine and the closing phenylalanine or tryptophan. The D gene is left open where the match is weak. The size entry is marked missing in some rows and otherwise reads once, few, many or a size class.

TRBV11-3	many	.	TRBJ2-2	TGTGCCAGCAGCTTGGGACTCCTATCCGGGGAGCTGTTTTTT	CASSLGLLSGELFF
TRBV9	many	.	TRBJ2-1	TGTGCCAGCAGCGTAGCTACTGGAGGGGTAGGGCAGTTCTTC	CASSVATGGVGQFF
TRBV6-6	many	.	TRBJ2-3	TGTGCCAGCTGGGCGGCAGCAGATACGCAGTATTTT	CASWAAADTQYF
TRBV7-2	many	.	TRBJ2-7	TGTGCCAGCAGCGATTATTTGTCCTACGAGCAGTACTTC	CASSDYLSYEQYF
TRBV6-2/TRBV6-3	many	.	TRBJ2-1	TGTGCCAGCAATGGAAGGTACAATGAGCAGTTCTTC	CASNGRYNEQFF
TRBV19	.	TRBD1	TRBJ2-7	TGTGCCTGGGGAGACAGGGTAAACGAGCAGTACTTC	CAWGDRVNEQYF
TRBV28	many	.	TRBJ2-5	TGTGCCAGCAGTTTGGTGGGTCGAATCCAAGAGACCCAGTACTTC	CASSLVGRIQETQYF
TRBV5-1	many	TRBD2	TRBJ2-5	TGCGCCAGCAGCTCTGGCCTAGCGGGTGTGGAGACCCAGTACTTC	CASSSGLAGVETQYF
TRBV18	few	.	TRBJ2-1	TGTGCCAGCTCAGCGTCGGTGGACAATGAGCAGTTCTTC	CASSASVDNEQFF
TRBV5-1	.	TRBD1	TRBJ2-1	TGCGCCAGCAGCCCCGGGACAGGGTCCTACAATGAGCAGTTCTTC	CASSPGTGSYNEQFF
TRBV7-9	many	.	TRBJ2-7	TGTGCCAGCAGCCCATTCGGGGCGGGATCCTCCTACGAGCAGTACTTC	CASSPFGAGSSYEQYF
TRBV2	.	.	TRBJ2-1	TGTGCCAGCATGGGGTTGAGGGGTGTCTCCTACAATGAGCAGTTCTTC	CASMGLRGVSYNEQFF
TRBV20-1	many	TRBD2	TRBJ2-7	TGCAGTGCTAGAGATGGTAGCGGGATGAACGAGCAGTACTTC	CSARDGSGMNEQYF
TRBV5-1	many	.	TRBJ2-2	TGCGCCAGCAGCTTGGTGAGCACCGGGGAGCTGTTTTTT	CASSLVSTGELFF
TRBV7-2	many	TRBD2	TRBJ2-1	TGTGCCAGCAGGGGGGGTTCTGTGGTAGCGGGAATATCCTACAATGAGCAGTTCTTC	CASRGGSVVAGISYNEQFF
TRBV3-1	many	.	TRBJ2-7	TGTGCCAGCAGCCTAAAAGCCGAGCAGTACTTC	CASSLKAEQYF
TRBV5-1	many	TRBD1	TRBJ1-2	TGCGCCAGCAGCCCTGGACAGGGGGCGGTCTATGGCTACACCTTC	CASSPGQGAVYGYTF
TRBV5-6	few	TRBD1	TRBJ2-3	TGTGCCAGCAGCCACCGACAGGGGATAAGCACAGATACGCAGTATTTT	CASSHRQGISTDTQYF
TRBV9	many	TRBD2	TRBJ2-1	TGTGCCAGCAGCGTAGAGGGCGGGAGGACATACAATGAGCAGTTCTTC	CASSVEGGRTYNEQFF
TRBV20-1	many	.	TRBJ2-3	TGCAGTGCTAGGGGCGGTCCTAGCACAGATACGCAGTATTTT	CSARGGPSTDTQYF
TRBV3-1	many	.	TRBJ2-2	TGTGCCAGCAGCCAAGTCTACGGGGAGCTGTTTTTT	CASSQVYGELFF
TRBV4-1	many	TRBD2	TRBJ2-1	TGCGCCAGCAGCCAAGCCCCGCCCGGGACTAGCGGGTGGAATGAGCAGTTCTTC	CASSQAPPGTSGWNEQFF
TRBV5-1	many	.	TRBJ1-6	TGCGCCAGCAGCTTCAGCGGAATATCGGATTCACCCCTCCACTTT	CASSFSGISDSPLHF
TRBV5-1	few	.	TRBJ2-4	TGCGCCAGCAGCTTGACAGGAGTAGCCAAAAACATTCAGTACTTC	CASSLTGVAKNIQYF
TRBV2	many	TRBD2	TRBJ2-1	TGTGCCAGCAGCGAGGGACTAGCGGAGGGGCGCAATGAGCAGTTCTTC	CASSEGLAEGRNEQFF
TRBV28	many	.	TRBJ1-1	TGTGCCAGCAGCCGAAGTCAAACTGAAGCTTTCTTT	CASSRSQTEAFF
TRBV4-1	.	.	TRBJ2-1	TGCGCCAGCAGCCAAGCGGGTCTTGATTACGATGAGCAGTTCTTC	CASSQAGLDYDEQFF
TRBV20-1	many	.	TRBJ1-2	TGCAGTGCTCAGGCGGCAGGGAACTATGGCTACACCTTC	CSAQAAGNYGYTF
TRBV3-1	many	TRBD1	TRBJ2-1	TGTGCCAGCAGCCATCCCCGGGACAGGTTATACAATGAGCAGTTCTTC	CASSHPRDRLYNEQFF
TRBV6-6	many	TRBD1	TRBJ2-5	TGTGCCAGCACCCTGGGACAGGGAAAAGAGACCCAGTACTTC	CASTLGQGKETQYF
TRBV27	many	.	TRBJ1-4	TGTGCCAGCAGCCTTACGCGGGGGGCAAATGAAAAACTGTTTTTT	CASSLTRGANEKLFF
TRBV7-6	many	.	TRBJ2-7	TGTGCCAGCAGCCCGAGAGACTCGTTTTACGAGCAGTACTTC	CASSPRDSFYEQYF
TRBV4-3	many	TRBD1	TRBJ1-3	TGCGCCAGCAGCCCGGACAGGGGCGGAAACACCATATATTTT	CASSPDRGGNTIYF
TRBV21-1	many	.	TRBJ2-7	TGTGCCAGCAGCAACCTAGGGTCTAGCGGAACCTACGAGCAGTACTTC	CASSNLGSSGTYEQYF
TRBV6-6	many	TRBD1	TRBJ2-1	TGTGCCAGCAGCCCCCGGGACAGGGCCGATGAGCAGTTCTTC	CASSPRDRADEQFF
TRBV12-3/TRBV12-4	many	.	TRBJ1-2	TGTGCCAGCAGTTTGAGGGAAGACTATGGCTACACCTTC	CASSLREDYGYTF
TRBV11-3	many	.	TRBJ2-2	TGTGCCAGCAGCTTAGAAGGGTCCGCCGGGGAGCTGTTTTTT	CASSLEGSAGELFF
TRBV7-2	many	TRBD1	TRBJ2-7	TGTGCCAGCAGACTTGGGACAGGGACCTACGAGCAGTACTTC	CASRLGTGTYEQYF
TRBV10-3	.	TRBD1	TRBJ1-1	TGTGCCATCAGTACGAGGGACAGGGGATATACTGAAGCTTTCTTT	CAISTRDRGYTEAFF
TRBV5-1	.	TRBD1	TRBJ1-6	TGCGCCAGCAGCTTCGGACAGGGTGGTAATTCACCCCTCCACTTT	CASSFGQGGNSPLHF
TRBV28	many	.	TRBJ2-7	TGTGCCAGCAGTTTCCTTGGGACGCCCGCCTACGAGCAGTACTTC	CASSFLGTPAYEQYF
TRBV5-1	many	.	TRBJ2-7	TGCGCCAGCAGCTTGGATGGGAGACGCTCCTACGAGCAGTACTTC	CASSLDGRRSYEQYF
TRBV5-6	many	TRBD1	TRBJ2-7	TGTGCCAGCACAGGGGGTTCCTACGAGCAGTACTTC	CASTGGSYEQYF
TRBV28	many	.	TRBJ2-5	TGTGCCATCGGCCGTGGCAGGGGATATTCGGAGACCCAGTACTTC	CAIGRGRGYSETQYF
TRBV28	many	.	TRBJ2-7	TGTGCCAGCAGTTTATGGGCCAACCACGAGCAGTACTTC	CASSLWANHEQYF
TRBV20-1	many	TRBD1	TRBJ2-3	TGCAGTGCTAGAGGGGACAGGGGACGCACAGATACGCAGTATTTT	CSARGDRGRTDTQYF
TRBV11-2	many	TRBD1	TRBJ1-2	TGTGCCAGCAGCTTAGACGTGGAGGGGGCGCGGGATGGCTACACCTTC	CASSLDVEGARDGYTF
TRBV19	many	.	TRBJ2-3	TGTGCCAGCCGCCTCCGTCCTTTGGGAAGCACAGATACGCAGTATTTT	CASRLRPLGSTDTQYF
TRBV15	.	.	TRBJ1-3	TGTGCCACCAGCAGAGATCCGCCAGGCCGAAACACCATATATTTT	CATSRDPPGRNTIYF
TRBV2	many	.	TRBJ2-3	TGTGCCAGCAGTGAAGCCCGCGTTGGCACAGATACGCAGTATTTT	CASSEARVGTDTQYF
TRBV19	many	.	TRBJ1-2	TGTGCCAGTAGTAAACGTGACCGCTCCTATGGCTACACCTTC	CASSKRDRSYGYTF
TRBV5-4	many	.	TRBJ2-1	TGTGCCAGCAGCTTGGCAGGTTACTACAATGAGCAGTTCTTC	CASSLAGYYNEQFF
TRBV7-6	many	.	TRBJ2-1	TGTGCCAGCAGCCTAGAACGGGGCTCCTACAATGAGCAGTTCTTC	CASSLERGSYNEQFF
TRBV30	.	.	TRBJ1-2	TGTGCCTGGAGTGTACGGAGCTATGGCTACACCTTC	CAWSVRSYGYTF
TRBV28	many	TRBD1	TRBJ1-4	TGTGCCAGCAGTCCTACAGGGGGGAGGACTGAAAAACTGTTTTTT	CASSPTGGRTEKLFF
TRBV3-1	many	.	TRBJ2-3	TGTGCCAGCAGCCCGACCGGATTCACAGATACGCAGTATTTT	CASSPTGFTDTQYF
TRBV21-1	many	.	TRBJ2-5	.	CASSKYFAYGTQYF